The 16 T cell receptor beta chains below come from one sample, sequenced in a study of blood T cell repertoires in COVID-19. This table comes from immunoSEQ multiplex PCR, and its TCRdb copy is limited to in-frame clones, with some not included. The sample lists 35,000 to 40,000 clones, around four fifths occurring once. The sequenced sample consisted of peripheral blood. The receptor source for this set is a man aged 50 or older with active COVID-19.

The chain recombines TRBV6-5 with TRBJ1-5; weak D call: TRBD1 (6 bases). Germline V gene lookup returns CDR1 MNHEY and CDR2 SVGAGI. The length of the CDR3 is 15 residues. V dropped 2 bases and J dropped 3 bases, with 11 bases sitting between them. The CDR3 protein is CASSYTQGHNQPQHF. Here the CDR3 DNA reads TGTGCCAGCAGTTACACTCAGGGGCACAATCAGCCCCAGCATTTT.

This clone was seen more than once but under ten times. This chain joins TRBV6-2 or TRBV6-3 and TRBJ2-4, with 10 bases that match TRBD2. This CDR3 comprises 18 residues. V trimming: 4 bases; J trimming: 0 bases; junction bases outside the gene matches: 9. Germline V lookup: CDR1 MNHEY, CDR2 SVGEGT. The chain's CDR3 is CASSFTGTSELAKNIQYF. Here the CDR3 DNA reads TGTGCCAGCAGTTTCACCGGGACTAGCGAATTAGCCAAAAACATTCAGTACTTC.

The chain employs TRBV5-1 and TRBJ1-4, with 7 nucleotides matching TRBD1. J gave up 5 bases and V 0 bases, and 1 base lay outside the gene matches. The V gene's germline CDR1 is SGHRS and CDR2 YFSETQ. The CDR3 length is 14 residues. The CDR3 DNA follows: TGCGCCAGCAGCTTGGGGGGACAGAATGAAAAACTGTTTTTT. Amino acids: CASSLGGQNEKLFF.

This chain joins TRBV15 and TRBJ2-7; 8 bases agree with TRBD1. The CDR3 runs to 16 residues. The V gene end was trimmed by 3 bases and the J gene end by 4 bases; junction bases not matched to a gene: 11. Germline CDR1 is LNHNV and CDR2 is YYDKDF (reference sequence). The CDR3 nucleotides read TGTGCCACCAGCAGGTCGACGACAGGGGCGGGTTACGAGCAGTACTTC. Protein sequence: CATSRSTTGAGYEQYF.

The rearrangement joins TRBV4-1 to TRBJ1-2; D is unresolved. Trimming took 6 bases from V and 7 from J, leaving 18 bases between them. Germline-derived CDR1 and CDR2 are MGHRA and YSYEKL. The CDR3 runs to 14 residues. CDR3 residues: CASSDGIFGGGYTF. CDR3 DNA: TGCGCCAGCAGTGACGGGATCTTCGGTGGTGGCTACACCTTC.

The chain links TRBV5-1 to TRBJ2-3, with 11 bases fitting TRBD2. The CDR3 has 16 residues. The V segment lost 0 bases and the J segment 5 bases; nucleotides outside the gene matches: 5. Germline assignment: CDR1 SGHRS and CDR2 YFSETQ. CDR3 in DNA: TGCGCCAGCAGCTTGGTAGCGGGGGGGCCTTTAGATACGCAGTATTTT. Translation gives CASSLVAGGPLDTQYF.

The J gene is TRBJ2-2, the V gene TRBV4-1, with TRBD2 matching 9 bases. V lost 4 bases and J lost 0; bases outside the gene matches: 3. The CDR3 sequence is 16 residues long. Per germline, CDR1 MGHRA and CDR2 YSYEKL. In nucleotides, the CDR3 is TGCGCCAGCAGCCGTAGCGGGGGTGCGAACACCGGGGAGCTGTTTTTT. Amino acid sequence: CASSRSGGANTGELFF.

This chain connects TRBV7-8 to TRBJ2-5; no firm D call. The ends were cut back, 3 bases at V and 3 bases at J, with 11 bases in the middle. Germline V lookup: CDR1 SGHVS, CDR2 FQNEAQ. CDR3 size: 14 residues. CDR3 in DNA: TGTGCCAGCAGCTTTGGTAGTTCGAAAGAGACCCAGTACTTC. Protein product: CASSFGSSKETQYF.

This chain uses TRBV18 with TRBJ1-2; 7 positions agree with TRBD1. The V and J ends lost 3 bases and 7 bases, in that order; junction bases with no gene match: 8. Looked up from germline, CDR1 is KGHSH and CDR2 is LQKENI. CDR3 length: 14 residues. CDR3 residues: CASSPEQGLPGYTF. The CDR3 DNA is TGTGCCAGCTCACCGGAACAGGGGCTCCCTGGCTACACCTTC.

The gene calls are TRBV5-1 and TRBJ2-5, with 8 positions matching TRBD2. Trimming cost V 0 bases and J 4 bases; bases outside gene matches: 5. Germline CDR1 reads SGHRS; CDR2 reads YFSETQ. The CDR3 sequence is 15 residues long. The CDR3 spells CASSLVPGLVETQYF. The CDR3 DNA reads TGCGCCAGCAGCTTGGTCCCGGGACTAGTAGAGACCCAGTACTTC.

This chain uses TRBV27 with TRBJ1-1; TRBD1 matches at 9 bases. V shed 5 bases and J 6 bases; nucleotides not matched to a gene: 7. Germline V lookup: CDR1 MNHEY, CDR2 SMNVEV (reference sequence). CDR3 size: 14 residues. The CDR3 DNA follows: TGTGCCAGCAGTGTAGACAGGGGGGGGTCTGAAGCTTTCTTT. This codes for CASSVDRGGSEAFF.

This sequence joins TRBV5-4 and TRBJ2-7; D gene uncertain. Germline V gene lookup returns CDR1 SGHNT and CDR2 YYREEE (reference sequence). Trimming removed 3 bases from V and 6 bases from J, with 16 bases in between. The length of the CDR3 is 14 residues. The chain's CDR3 is CASSSSDPVIEQYF. Written as DNA, the CDR3 is TGTGCCAGCAGCTCCAGCGACCCGGTGATCGAGCAGTACTTC.

DNA for the CDR3: TGTGCCAGCAGTTCGTCGGGGGGGAATGGCTACACCTTC. It is translated as CASSSSGGNGYTF. This sequence joins TRBV28 and TRBJ1-2; D may be TRBD1 (5 bases). CDR1 is MDHEN, CDR2 SYDVKM, per germline. The ends were cut back, 4 bases at V and 6 bases at J, with 12 bases in the middle. The CDR3 is made up of 13 amino acids.

This clone was found a few times. CDR3 DNA sequence: TGTGCCAGCAGCTTCCGGGACTCCCCAGATACGCAGTATTTT. It codes for CASSFRDSPDTQYF. J is TRBJ2-3 and V is TRBV7-9; the D gene is possibly TRBD2 (6 bases). Germline CDR1 SEHNR, CDR2 FQNEAQ (reference sequence). Between the trimmed V and J ends, which lost 3 bases and 4 bases, there was a span of 11 bases. The CDR3 totals 14 residues.

The rearrangement uses TRBV6-1 and TRBJ2-1; 7 positions agree with TRBD2. V was clipped by 1 base and J by 2 bases; unmatched bases: 5. This CDR3 is built from 16 residues. Germline values: CDR1 MNHNS, CDR2 SASEGT. The CDR3 nucleotides are TGTGCCAGCAGTGAAGGCTGGGAGGGCCCCTACAATGAGCAGTTCTTC. Translated: CASSEGWEGPYNEQFF.

There are a few counts of this clone. The genes are TRBV4-1 and TRBJ1-4, with D maybe TRBD1 (6 bases). Deletions cut 2 bases from V and 0 bases from J, with 10 bases between. CDR3 length: 16 residues. The V gene's germline CDR1 is MGHRA and CDR2 YSYEKL. CDR3 amino acids: CASSQTGWSTNEKLFF. The CDR3 DNA sequence: TGCGCCAGCAGCCAAACAGGGTGGTCAACTAATGAAAAACTGTTTTTT.